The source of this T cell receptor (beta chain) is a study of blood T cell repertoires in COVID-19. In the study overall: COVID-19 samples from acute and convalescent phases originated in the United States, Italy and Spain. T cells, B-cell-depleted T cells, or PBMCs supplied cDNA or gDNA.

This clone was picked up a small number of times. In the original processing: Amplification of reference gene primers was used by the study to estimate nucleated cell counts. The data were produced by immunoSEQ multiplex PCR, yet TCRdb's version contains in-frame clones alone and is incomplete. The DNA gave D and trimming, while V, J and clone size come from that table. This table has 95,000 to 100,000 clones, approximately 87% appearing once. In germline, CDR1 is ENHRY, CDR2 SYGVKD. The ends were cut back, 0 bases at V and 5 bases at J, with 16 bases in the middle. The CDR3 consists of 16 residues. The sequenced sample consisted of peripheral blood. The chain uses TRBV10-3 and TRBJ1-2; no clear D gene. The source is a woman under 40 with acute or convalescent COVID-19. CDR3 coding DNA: TGTGCCATCAGTGAGTCATCAGGTCTACTTGAATATGGCTACACCTTC. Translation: CAISESSGLLEYGYTF.